Following are 8 T cell receptor beta chains from one sample sequenced in a study of CD8 T cells in ankylosing spondylitis. TCRdb called the 5' RACE reads again in MiXCR, with one record for every CDR3 protein. Among roughly 130,000 distinct CDR3 sequences listed, approximately 9.2% were seen once. The sequencing input was synovial fluid, either unsorted or a sorted T cell fraction (not recorded which). These receptors originate from a male donor with ankylosing spondylitis.

In this sample, this clonotype turned up a few times. The rearrangement links TRBV6-2 or TRBV6-3 to TRBJ2-7, with 7 bases that match TRBD1. This CDR3 has 12 amino acids. The germline gives CDR1 MNHEY, CDR2 SVGEGT. The ends lost 6 bases at V and 7 bases at J; junction bases unmatched: 6. The CDR3 here is CASRYRGGEQYF. The CDR3, as DNA: TGTGCCAGCAGGTACAGGGGTGGAGAGCAGTACTTC.

The V and J genes are TRBV7-2 and TRBJ1-1, with 9 positions matching TRBD1. The CDR3 has 17 amino acids. V shed 5 bases, J shed 6 bases, and the junction held 16 bases outside the gene matches. The germline gives CDR1 SGHTA, CDR2 FQGNSA. CDR3 residues: CASSDRDRVWAFPEAFF. The CDR3 DNA sequence: TGTGCCAGCAGCGACCGGGACAGGGTTTGGGCCTTTCCTGAAGCTTTCTTT.

This clonotype turned up a few times. This may be a read error: a much more frequent sequence differs by one nucleotide. This sequence joins TRBV6-1 and TRBJ1-2; 9 nucleotides agree with TRBD1. The CDR3 has 13 amino acids. V shed 6 bases and J 6 bases; nucleotides not matched to a gene: 5. The germline gives CDR1 MNHNS, CDR2 SASEGT. CDR3 coding DNA: TGTGCCAGCAGCCGACAGGGGGGAAATGGCTACACCTTC. Residues: CASSRQGGNGYTF.

This clonotype was detected many times. The chain combines TRBV20-1 with TRBJ2-1; D is uncertain. V lost 4 bases and J 5 bases, leaving 3 bases between the germline ends. The CDR3 totals 10 residues. Looked up from germline, CDR1 is DFQATT and CDR2 is SNEGSKA (reference sequence). The CDR3 loop is CSATNNEQFF. The CDR3 DNA follows: TGCAGTGCTACCAACAATGAGCAGTTCTTC.

This clonotype was detected many times. This chain joins TRBV2 and TRBJ2-5; weak D call: TRBD2 (5 bases). The CDR3 length is 15 residues. The V gene lost 7 bases and the J gene lost 7 bases, with 22 bases spanning the gap. The germline CDR1 and CDR2 sequences are SNHLY and FYNNEI. The CDR3 region is CASMDRGLDHRTQYF. The CDR3 coding sequence is TGTGCCAGCATGGACCGGGGTCTAGACCACCGGACCCAGTACTTC.

This chain uses TRBV12-3 or TRBV12-4 with TRBJ1-1; 7 bases are shared with TRBD1. This CDR3 has 13 residues. After removal of 6 bases from V and 7 bases from J, the junction contained 8 bases not matched to a gene. In nucleotides, the CDR3 is TGTGCCAGCAGCCGCGGGACAGTTAATGAAGCTTTCTTT. It encodes CASSRGTVNEAFF.

This clonotype has more than one count but fewer than ten. The chain joins TRBV7-2 to TRBJ2-7, with D unclear. CDR3 length: 14 residues. V was trimmed by 2 bases and J by 7 bases, leaving 15 bases between them. The germline CDR1 and CDR2 sequences are SGHTA and FQGNSA. The DNA of the CDR3 is TGTGCCAGCAGCTTATTTCCTAGGGTGTCGGAGCAGTACTTC. Its translation is CASSLFPRVSEQYF.

The table lists this clonotype with many counts. The V and J genes are TRBV18 and TRBJ1-2; D may be TRBD1 (5 bases). V was pared by 0 bases and J by 6 bases, with 14 bases between. CDR1 is KGHSH, CDR2 LQKENI, per germline. This CDR3 spans 15 amino acids. DNA of the CDR3: TGTGCCAGCTCACCACCGTCGGGACCAGGCGATGGCTACACCTTC. Translating gives CASSPPSGPGDGYTF.